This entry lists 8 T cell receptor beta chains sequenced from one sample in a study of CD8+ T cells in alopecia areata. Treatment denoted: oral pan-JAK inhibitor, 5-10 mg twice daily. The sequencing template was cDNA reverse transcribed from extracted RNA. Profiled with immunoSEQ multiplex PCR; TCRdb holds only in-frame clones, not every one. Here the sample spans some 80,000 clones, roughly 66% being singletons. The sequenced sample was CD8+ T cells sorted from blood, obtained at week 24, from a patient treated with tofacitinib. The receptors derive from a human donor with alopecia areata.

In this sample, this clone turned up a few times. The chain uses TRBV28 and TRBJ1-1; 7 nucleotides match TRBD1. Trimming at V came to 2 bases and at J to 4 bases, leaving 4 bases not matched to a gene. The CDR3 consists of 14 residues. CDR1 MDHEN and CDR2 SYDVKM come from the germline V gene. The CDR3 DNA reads TGTGCCAGCAGTTTACCGGGACAGACCACTGAAGCTTTCTTT. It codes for CASSLPGQTTEAFF. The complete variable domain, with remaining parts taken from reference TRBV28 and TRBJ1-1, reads DVKVTQSSRYLVKRTGEKVFLECVQDMDHENMFWYRQDPGLGLRLIYFSYDVKMKEKGDIPEGYSVSREKKERFSLILESASTNQTSMYLCASSLPGQTTEAFFGQGTRLTVV.

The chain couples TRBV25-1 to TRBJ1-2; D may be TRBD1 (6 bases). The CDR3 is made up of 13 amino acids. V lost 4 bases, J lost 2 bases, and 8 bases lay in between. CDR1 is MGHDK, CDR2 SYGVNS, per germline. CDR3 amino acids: CASSGRGNYGYTF. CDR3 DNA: TGTGCCAGCAGTGGCAGGGGAAACTATGGCTACACCTTC.

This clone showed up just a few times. The CDR3 sequence is CASSQDRGYQYEQYF. In nucleotides, the CDR3 is TGCGCCAGCAGCCAAGACAGGGGCTACCAATACGAGCAGTACTTC. This rearrangement joins TRBV4-3 to TRBJ2-7; D is perhaps TRBD1 (6 bases). The CDR3 consists of 15 residues. CDR1 and CDR2 from the germline V gene are LGHNA and YSLEER. V was clipped by 0 bases and J by 4 bases, with 13 bases between them.

CDR3 region: CASSPGRAVDNEQFF. Written as DNA, the CDR3 is TGTGCCAGTAGTCCGGGGCGGGCCGTGGACAATGAGCAGTTCTTC. This chain uses TRBV19 with TRBJ2-1; either TRBD1 or TRBD2 may supply D (5 bases each). CDR1 is LNHDA and CDR2 is SQIVND in the germline V gene (reference sequence). Trimming pared 5 bases from V and 5 bases from J, leaving 16 bases between. This CDR3 is 15 amino acids long.

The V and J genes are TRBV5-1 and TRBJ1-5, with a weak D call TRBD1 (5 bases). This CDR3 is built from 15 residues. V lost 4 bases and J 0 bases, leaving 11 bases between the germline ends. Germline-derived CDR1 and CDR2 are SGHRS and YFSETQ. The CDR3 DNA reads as TGCGCCAGCAGCCCCGGGACCGGTAGCAATCAGCCCCAGCATTTT. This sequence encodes CASSPGTGSNQPQHF.

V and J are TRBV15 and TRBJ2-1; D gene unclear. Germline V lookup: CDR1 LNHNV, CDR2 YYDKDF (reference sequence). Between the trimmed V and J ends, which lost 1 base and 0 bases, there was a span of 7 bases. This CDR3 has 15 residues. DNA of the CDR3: TGTGCCACCAGCAGAGCCGCGAGCTCCTACAATGAGCAGTTCTTC. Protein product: CATSRAASSYNEQFF. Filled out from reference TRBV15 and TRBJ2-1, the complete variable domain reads DAMVIQNPRYQVTQFGKPVTLSCSQTLNHNVMYWYQQKSSQAPKLLFHYYDKDFNNEADTPDNFQSRRPNTSFCFLDIRSPGLGDTAMYLCATSRAASSYNEQFFGPGTRLTVL.

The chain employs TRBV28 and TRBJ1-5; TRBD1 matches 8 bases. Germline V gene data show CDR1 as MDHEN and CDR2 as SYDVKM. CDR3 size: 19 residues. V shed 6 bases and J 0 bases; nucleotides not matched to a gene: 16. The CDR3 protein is CASSPSQDRAIYSNQPQHF. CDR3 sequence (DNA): TGTGCCAGCAGCCCGTCCCAGGACAGGGCGATCTATAGCAATCAGCCCCAGCATTTT.

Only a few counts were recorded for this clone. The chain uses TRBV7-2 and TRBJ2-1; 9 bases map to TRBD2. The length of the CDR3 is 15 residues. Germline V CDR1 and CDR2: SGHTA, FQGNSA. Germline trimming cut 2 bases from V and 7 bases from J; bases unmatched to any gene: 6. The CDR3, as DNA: TGTGCCAGCAGCTTATTTAGCGGGGGTGTGAATGAGCAGTTCTTC. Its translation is CASSLFSGGVNEQFF.